What follows are 23 T cell receptor beta chains derived from one specimen sequenced in a study of blood T cells in healthy people across ages. It was with a sample-barcoded 5' primer and a J-beta primer mix that a second PCR of roughly 6 to 12 cycles was run. Using its own MiXCR run on the 5' RACE reads, TCRdb lists one record per CDR3 protein. The sample shows 920,000 or so distinct CDR3 sequences, 45% of them seen only once. The sequenced sample was blood. Receptors originate from a woman in her sixties in good health.

The chain carries TRBV3-1 and TRBJ1-2; TRBD1 agrees at 7 bases. Losses at the gene ends were 4 bases for V and 4 bases for J; bases not matched to a gene: 12. In germline, CDR1 is LGHDT, CDR2 YNNKEL (reference sequence). This CDR3 contains 16 residues. Here the CDR3 reads CASSRDLGTVLYGYTF. In DNA form, the CDR3 reads TGTGCCAGCAGCCGAGACCTAGGGACAGTCCTCTATGGCTACACCTTC.

The chain recombines TRBV21-1 with TRBJ2-1; TRBD1, the table's D call, lacks a check against the DNA. TRBV21-1 is an annotated pseudogene. The CDR3 spans 16 residues. The CDR3 DNA follows: TGTGCCAGCCGGGGAGGGGGGCCCAGCTCCTACAATGAGCAGTTCTTC. Its protein is CASRGGGPSSYNEQFF.

The rearrangement uses TRBV20-1 and TRBJ2-3, with 10 bases matching TRBD2. Germline CDR1 is DFQATT and CDR2 is SNEGSKA (reference sequence). Germline trimming cut 0 bases from V and 3 bases from J; bases unmatched to any gene: 6. The CDR3 sequence is 16 residues long. The CDR3 here is CSARDWLAGVTDTQYF. The CDR3 DNA is TGCAGTGCTAGAGATTGGCTAGCGGGAGTGACAGATACGCAGTATTTT.

This clonotype was counted at least ten times. J is TRBJ2-7 and V is TRBV6-6, with TRBD2 matching 9 bases. The CDR3 loop spans 15 amino acids. V was pared by 6 bases and J by 7 bases, with 13 bases of the junction left unmatched. The germline CDR1 and CDR2 sequences are MNHNY and SVGAGI (reference sequence). CDR3 in amino acids: CASSYSGTSLGEQYF. In nucleotides, the CDR3 is TGTGCCAGCAGCTATTCCGGGACTAGCCTTGGGGAGCAGTACTTC.

CDR3 sequence: CSVEAGGIHEQYF. The CDR3 coding sequence is TGCAGCGTTGAAGCGGGAGGGATTCATGAGCAGTACTTC. This chain connects TRBV29-1 to TRBJ2-5; 8 positions agree with TRBD2. This CDR3 contains 13 residues. CDR1 and CDR2 from the germline V gene are SQVTM and ANQGSEA. Germline trimming cut 1 base from V and 11 bases from J; bases unmatched to any gene: 9.

V usage is TRBV10-3 and J usage is TRBJ2-4; maybe TRBD2 (6 bases). Matching the DNA end better, TRBJ2-7 makes the J call doubtful. CDR1 ENHRY and CDR2 SYGVKD come from the germline V gene. The CDR3 loop spans 16 amino acids. The CDR3 DNA sequence: TGTGCCATCGGCGATTCCACCGGGCGGGGAGACGGCGAGCAGTACTTC. Its protein product is CAIGDSTGRGDGEQYF.

In this sample, this clonotype turned up once. The V and J genes are TRBV2 and TRBJ2-7; no reliable D call. V gave up 1 base and J gave up 3 bases, with 13 bases separating them. The CDR3 loop spans 15 amino acids. The germline CDR1 and CDR2 sequences are SNHLY and FYNNEI. As DNA, the CDR3 is TGTGCCAGCAGTGAAGGCATGGCTACGTTCTACGAGCAGTACTTC. Its translation is CASSEGMATFYEQYF.

The V and J genes are TRBV30 and TRBJ2-1; D ambiguous. Germline CDR1 reads GTSNPN; CDR2 reads SVGIG (reference sequence). With 0 bases removed from V and 0 bases from J, the gap between germline ends came to 9 bases. The length of the CDR3 is 15 residues. CDR3 sequence reads: CAWSVGSGSYNEQFF. As DNA, the CDR3 is TGTGCCTGGAGTGTCGGATCAGGCTCCTACAATGAGCAGTTCTTC. Based on the CDR3 plus reference TRBV30 and TRBJ2-1, the full variable domain is SQTIHQWPATLVQPVGSPLSLECTVEGTSNPNLYWYRQAAGRGLQLLFYSVGIGQISSEVPQNLSASRPQDRQFILSSKKLLLSDSGFYLCAWSVGSGSYNEQFFGPGTRLTVL.

The chain carries TRBV7-9 and TRBJ2-1, with TRBD1 matching 9 bases. This CDR3 is 16 amino acids long. The V and J ends lost 5 bases and 6 bases, in that order; junction bases with no gene match: 11. Looked up from germline, CDR1 is SEHNR and CDR2 is FQNEAQ (reference sequence). As DNA, the CDR3 is TGTGCCAGCAGCGCCCCCGGGACAGGGTTTAGCAATGAGCAGTTCTTC. Encoded protein: CASSAPGTGFSNEQFF.

The rearrangement uses TRBV5-6 and TRBJ1-4; 12 bases map to TRBD1. V shed 4 bases, J shed 7 bases, and the junction held 11 bases outside the gene matches. The germline V gene has CDR1 SGHDT and CDR2 YYEEEE. This CDR3 has 17 residues. The DNA of the CDR3 is TGTGCCAGCAGCATTTCGGGACAGGGGGCGGTCGGTGAAAAACTGTTTTTT. Its protein product is CASSISGQGAVGEKLFF. The variable domain in full, with the rest retrieved from reference TRBV5-6 and TRBJ1-4, is DAGVTQSPTHLIKTRGQQVTLRCSPKSGHDTVSWYQQALGQGPQFIFQYYEEEERQRGNFPDRFSGHQFPNYSSELNVNALLLGDSALYLCASSISGQGAVGEKLFFGSGTQLSVL.

As regards this clonotype: A read error may explain this, as a much larger clone is one base away. The V gene is TRBV3-1, the J gene TRBJ2-4; a possible D gene is TRBD2 (6 bases). Germline-derived CDR1 and CDR2 are LGHDT and YNNKEL (reference sequence). This CDR3 contains 14 residues. CDR3 sequence: CASSPGLTINSQYF. The CDR3 nucleotides read TGTGCCAGCAGCCCGGGACTGACTATAAACAGTCAGTACTTC.

V gene TRBV6-1 combines with J gene TRBJ2-7; D is perhaps TRBD2 (6 bases). This CDR3 comprises 14 residues. Germline V gene sequence: CDR1 MNHNS, CDR2 SASEGT. Trimming removed 6 bases from V and 2 bases from J, with 14 bases in between. The CDR3 nucleotides read TGTGCCAGCAGCCAAAAGACGGGGGCCTACGAGCAGTACTTC. Amino acids: CASSQKTGAYEQYF.

CDR3 in amino acids: CASSLYGNIQYF. The CDR3 DNA reads TGTGCCAGCAGTTTATACGGAAACATTCAGTACTTC. The V and J genes are TRBV28 and TRBJ2-4; D unresolved. The CDR3 extends over 12 amino acids. V gave up 1 base and J gave up 6 bases, with 4 bases separating them. The germline V gene has CDR1 MDHEN and CDR2 SYDVKM. The full variable domain, completed using reference TRBV28 and TRBJ2-4, is DVKVTQSSRYLVKRTGEKVFLECVQDMDHENMFWYRQDPGLGLRLIYFSYDVKMKEKGDIPEGYSVSREKKERFSLILESASTNQTSMYLCASSLYGNIQYFGAGTRLSVL.

The chain combines TRBV20-1 with TRBJ2-1; 14 nucleotides agree with TRBD2. Trimming cost V 6 bases and J 8 bases; bases outside gene matches: 9. This CDR3 is built from 15 residues. Germline V gives CDR1 DFQATT, CDR2 SNEGSKA (reference sequence). The CDR3 protein is CSASLGTSGSDEQFF. The CDR3 coding sequence is TGCAGTGCAAGCCTCGGGACTAGCGGGAGTGATGAGCAGTTCTTC.

This chain links TRBV18 with TRBJ1-2, with D unclear. This CDR3 comprises 14 residues. With 0 bases removed from V and 2 bases from J, the gap between germline ends came to 7 bases. Germline CDR1 reads KGHSH; CDR2 reads LQKENI. The CDR3 protein is CASSPPQRNYGYTF. The CDR3 DNA is TGTGCCAGCTCACCACCTCAGCGAAACTATGGCTACACCTTC. The full variable domain, its missing parts supplied by reference TRBV18 and TRBJ1-2, is NAGVMQNPRHLVRRRGQEARLRCSPMKGHSHVYWYRQLPEEGLKFMVYLQKENIIDESGMPKERFSAEFPKEGPSILRIQQVVRGDSAAYFCASSPPQRNYGYTFGSGTRLTVV.

This clonotype has a handful of counts. The chain couples TRBV12-3 or TRBV12-4 to TRBJ2-3; TRBD2 agrees at 10 bases. CDR3 size: 17 residues. J gave up 2 bases and V 0 bases, and 5 bases lay outside the gene matches. Written as DNA, the CDR3 is TGTGCCAGCAGTTTAGCCGAAGCGGGAGGGCTCACAGATACGCAGTATTTT. It yields the protein CASSLAEAGGLTDTQYF.

The chain joins TRBV10-3 to TRBJ2-7; D unresolved. Germline V gene lookup returns CDR1 ENHRY and CDR2 SYGVKD. CDR3 length: 16 amino acids. The V end was cut by 2 bases, the J end by 1 base, with 15 bases between. CDR3 loop: CAISEPSLETSYEQYF. Here the CDR3 DNA reads TGTGCCATCAGTGAGCCGTCCCTAGAGACTTCCTACGAGCAGTACTTC.

The J gene is TRBJ2-1, the V gene TRBV5-1; 7 bases map to TRBD2. Near its end, the DNA agrees better with TRBJ2-7, so the J call may be wrong. Germline V lookup: CDR1 SGHRS, CDR2 YFSETQ. This CDR3 has 15 amino acids. The CDR3 nucleotides are TGCGCCAGCAGCCCCCGCGCGGGAGACTACAATGAGCAGTACTTC. Its translation: CASSPRAGDYNEQYF.

V is TRBV27 and J is TRBJ1-2; D gene ambiguous. This CDR3 has 13 amino acids. Trimming stripped 6 bases from V and 8 bases from J, with 16 bases between. Looked up from germline, CDR1 is MNHEY and CDR2 is SMNVEV (reference sequence). CDR3 sequence (DNA): TGTGCCAGCAGGGTAGATGGGGATGACGGCTACACCTTC. Protein: CASRVDGDDGYTF.

This clonotype appeared once. V usage is TRBV7-9 and J usage is TRBJ2-4; 8 bases match TRBD1. V shed 5 bases, J shed 0 bases, and the junction held 9 bases outside the gene matches. The CDR3 runs 17 residues. From germline, CDR1 is SEHNR and CDR2 FQNEAQ (reference sequence). The CDR3 sequence: CASSRGQGVLAKNIQYF. The CDR3 DNA is TGTGCCAGCAGCAGAGGACAGGGTGTTTTAGCCAAAAACATTCAGTACTTC. Drawing the rest from reference TRBV7-9 and TRBJ2-4, the complete variable domain is DTGVSQNPRHKITKRGQNVTFRCDPISEHNRLYWYRQTLGQGPEFLTYFQNEAQLEKSRLLSDRFSAERPKGSFSTLEIQRTEQGDSAMYLCASSRGQGVLAKNIQYFGAGTRLSVL.

This clonotype was seen only a few times. For the CDR3, the DNA is TGTGCCAGCAGTGAGGACAGGGGAGCCCTCCACTTT. Its protein product is CASSEDRGALHF. The gene calls are TRBV12-3 or TRBV12-4 and TRBJ1-6, with 9 bases fitting TRBD1. This CDR3 has 12 amino acids. The J segment lost 14 bases and the V segment lost 5 bases, leaving 4 bases of the junction unmatched.

This clonotype was counted at least ten times. The V gene is TRBV6-2 or TRBV6-3, the J gene TRBJ2-5, with 7 bases aligning to TRBD1. The CDR3 has 12 residues. J lost 11 bases, V lost 6 bases, and 9 bases had no gene match. Germline V gene lookup returns CDR1 MNHEY and CDR2 SVGEGT. CDR3 residues: CASRPTGLFQYF. The CDR3 DNA sequence: TGTGCCAGCAGGCCGACAGGGCTCTTTCAGTACTTC.

The chain recombines TRBV9 with TRBJ2-3, with D uncertain. Germline V gene data show CDR1 as SGDLS and CDR2 as YYNGEE. V dropped 2 bases and J dropped 2 bases, with 9 bases sitting between them. The CDR3 is made up of 14 amino acids. CDR3 sequence (DNA): TGTGCCAGCAGCGTGCGCCTCCTCACAGATACGCAGTATTTT. The encoded protein is CASSVRLLTDTQYF.